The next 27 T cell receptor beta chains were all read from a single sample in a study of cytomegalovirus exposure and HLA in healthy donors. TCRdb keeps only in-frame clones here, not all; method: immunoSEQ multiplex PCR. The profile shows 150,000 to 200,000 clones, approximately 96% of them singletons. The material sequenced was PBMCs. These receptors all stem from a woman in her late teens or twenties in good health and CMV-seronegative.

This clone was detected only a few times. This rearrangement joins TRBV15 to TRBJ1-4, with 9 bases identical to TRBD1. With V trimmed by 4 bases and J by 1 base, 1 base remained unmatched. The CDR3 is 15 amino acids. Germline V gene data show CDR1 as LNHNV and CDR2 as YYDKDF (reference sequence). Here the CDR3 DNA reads TGTGCCACCAGCAACAGGGGGCGAACTAATGAAAAACTGTTTTTT. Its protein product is CATSNRGRTNEKLFF.

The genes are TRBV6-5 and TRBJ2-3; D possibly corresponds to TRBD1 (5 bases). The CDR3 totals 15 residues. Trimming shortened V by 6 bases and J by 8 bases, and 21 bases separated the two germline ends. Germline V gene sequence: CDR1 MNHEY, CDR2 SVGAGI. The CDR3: CASSRTPPDRSTQYF. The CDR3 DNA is TGTGCCAGCAGCCGCACCCCTCCCGACAGAAGTACGCAGTATTTT.

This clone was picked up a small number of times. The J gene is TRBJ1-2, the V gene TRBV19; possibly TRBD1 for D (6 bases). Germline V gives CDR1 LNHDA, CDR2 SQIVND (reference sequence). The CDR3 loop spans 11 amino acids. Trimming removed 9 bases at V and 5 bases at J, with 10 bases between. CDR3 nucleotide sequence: TGTGCCAGCAAAGGACAGTATGGCTACACCTTC. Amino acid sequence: CASKGQYGYTF.

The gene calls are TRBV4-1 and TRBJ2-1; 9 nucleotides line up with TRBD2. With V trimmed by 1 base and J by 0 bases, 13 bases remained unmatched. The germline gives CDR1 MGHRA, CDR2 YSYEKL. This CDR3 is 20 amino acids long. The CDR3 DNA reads TGCGCCAGCAGCCAAGTCCCCCTTGGGCTAGCGGGGAGCTCCTACAATGAGCAGTTCTTC. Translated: CASSQVPLGLAGSSYNEQFF.

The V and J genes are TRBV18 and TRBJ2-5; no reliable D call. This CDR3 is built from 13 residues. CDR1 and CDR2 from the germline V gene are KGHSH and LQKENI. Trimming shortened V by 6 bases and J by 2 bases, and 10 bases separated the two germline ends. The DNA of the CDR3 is TGTGCCAGCTCTCCCGGTGTGCAAGAGACCCAGTACTTC. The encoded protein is CASSPGVQETQYF.

CDR3: CATRRGAGGYGYTF. Here the CDR3 DNA reads TGTGCCACCCGTCGGGGGGCAGGAGGCTATGGCTACACCTTC. This chain joins TRBV19 and TRBJ1-2; possibly TRBD1 for D (6 bases). CDR1 is LNHDA, CDR2 SQIVND, per germline (reference sequence). V lost 10 bases and J lost 4, with 19 bases in between. This CDR3 has 14 residues.

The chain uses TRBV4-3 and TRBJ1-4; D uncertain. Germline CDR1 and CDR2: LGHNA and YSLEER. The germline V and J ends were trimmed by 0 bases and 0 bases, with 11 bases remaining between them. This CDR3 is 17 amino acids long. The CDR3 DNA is TGCGCCAGCAGCCAAGATCGAGCACTGCCAACTAATGAAAAACTGTTTTTT. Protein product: CASSQDRALPTNEKLFF.

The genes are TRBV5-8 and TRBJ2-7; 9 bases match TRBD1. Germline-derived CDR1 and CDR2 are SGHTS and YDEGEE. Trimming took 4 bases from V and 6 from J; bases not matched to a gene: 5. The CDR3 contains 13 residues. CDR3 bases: TGTGCCAGCAGCCGAAGACAGGGGGGCGAGCAGTACTTC. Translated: CASSRRQGGEQYF.

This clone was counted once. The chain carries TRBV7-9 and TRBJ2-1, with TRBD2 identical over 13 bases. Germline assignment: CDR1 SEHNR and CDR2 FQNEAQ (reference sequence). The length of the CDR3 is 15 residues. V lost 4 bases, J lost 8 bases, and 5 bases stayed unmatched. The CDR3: CASSSTSGGAYEQFF. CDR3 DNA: TGTGCCAGCAGCTCCACTAGCGGGGGGGCCTATGAGCAGTTCTTC.

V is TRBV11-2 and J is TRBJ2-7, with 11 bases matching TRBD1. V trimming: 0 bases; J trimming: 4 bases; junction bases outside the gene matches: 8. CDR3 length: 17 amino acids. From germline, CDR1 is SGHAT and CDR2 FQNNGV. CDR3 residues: CASSLDVGQGVEYEQYF. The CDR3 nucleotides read TGTGCCAGCAGCTTAGATGTGGGACAGGGGGTCGAGTACGAGCAGTACTTC.

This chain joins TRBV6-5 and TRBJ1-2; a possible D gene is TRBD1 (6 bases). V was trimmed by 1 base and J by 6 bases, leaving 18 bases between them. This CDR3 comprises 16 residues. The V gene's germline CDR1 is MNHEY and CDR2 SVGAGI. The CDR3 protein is CASSYLIQDDRHGYTF. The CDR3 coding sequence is TGTGCCAGCAGTTACTTAATCCAGGACGACAGGCATGGCTACACCTTC.

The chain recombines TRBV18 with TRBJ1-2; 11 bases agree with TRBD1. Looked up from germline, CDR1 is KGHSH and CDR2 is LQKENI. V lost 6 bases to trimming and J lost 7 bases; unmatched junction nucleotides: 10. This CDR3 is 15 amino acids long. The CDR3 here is CASSPGQGAESGYTF. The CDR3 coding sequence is TGTGCCAGCTCCCCTGGACAGGGGGCGGAGAGTGGCTACACCTTC.

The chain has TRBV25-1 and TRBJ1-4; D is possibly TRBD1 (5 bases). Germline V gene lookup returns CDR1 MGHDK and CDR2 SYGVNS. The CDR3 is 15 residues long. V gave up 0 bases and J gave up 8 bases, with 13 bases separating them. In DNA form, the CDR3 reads TGTGCCAGCAGTGAATATGGGGGGGAAAGAGAAAAACTGTTTTTT. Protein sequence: CASSEYGGEREKLFF.

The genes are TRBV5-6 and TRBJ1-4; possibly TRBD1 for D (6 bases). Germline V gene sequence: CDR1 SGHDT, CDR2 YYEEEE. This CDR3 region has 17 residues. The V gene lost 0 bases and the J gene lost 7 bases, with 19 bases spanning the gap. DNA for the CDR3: TGTGCCAGCAGCTTGGGTAACCCTTTCGGGACAACTGAAAAACTGTTTTTT. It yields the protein CASSLGNPFGTTEKLFF.

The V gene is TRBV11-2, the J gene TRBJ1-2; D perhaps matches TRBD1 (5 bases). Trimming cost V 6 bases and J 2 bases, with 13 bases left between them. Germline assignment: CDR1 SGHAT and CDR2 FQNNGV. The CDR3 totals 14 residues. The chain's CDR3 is CASSSTGGNYGYTF. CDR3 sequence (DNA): TGTGCCAGCAGTTCCACGGGGGGGAACTATGGCTACACCTTC.

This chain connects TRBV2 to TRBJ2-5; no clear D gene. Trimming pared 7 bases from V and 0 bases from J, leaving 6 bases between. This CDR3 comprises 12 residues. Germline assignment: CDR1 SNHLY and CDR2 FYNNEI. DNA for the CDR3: TGTGCCAGCATTTATTACCAAGAGACCCAGTACTTC. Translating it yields CASIYYQETQYF.

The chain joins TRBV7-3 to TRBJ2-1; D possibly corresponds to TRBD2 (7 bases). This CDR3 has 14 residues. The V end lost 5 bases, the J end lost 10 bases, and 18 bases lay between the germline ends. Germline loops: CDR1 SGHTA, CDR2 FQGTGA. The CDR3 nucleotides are TGTGCCAGCAGCCGTTCGGCGGGGGCGGGGGAGCAGTTCTTC. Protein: CASSRSAGAGEQFF.

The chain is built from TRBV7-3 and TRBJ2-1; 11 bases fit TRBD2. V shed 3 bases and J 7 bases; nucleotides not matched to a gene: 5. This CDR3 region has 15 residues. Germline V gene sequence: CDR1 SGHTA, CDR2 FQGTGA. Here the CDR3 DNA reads TGTGCCAGCAGCTTTAGCGGGGGGGCCCTGAATGAGCAGTTCTTC. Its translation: CASSFSGGALNEQFF. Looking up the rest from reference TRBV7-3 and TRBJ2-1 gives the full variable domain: GAGVSQTPSNKVTEKGKYVELRCDPISGHTALYWYRQSLGQGPEFLIYFQGTGAADDSGLPNDRFFAVRPEGSVSTLKIQRTERGDSAVYLCASSFSGGALNEQFFGPGTRLTVL.

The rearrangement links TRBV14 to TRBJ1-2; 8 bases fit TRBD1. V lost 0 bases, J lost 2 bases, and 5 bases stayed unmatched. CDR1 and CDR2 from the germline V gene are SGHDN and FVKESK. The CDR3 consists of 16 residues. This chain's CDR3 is CASSQEGRTGNYGYTF. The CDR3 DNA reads TGTGCCAGCAGCCAAGAAGGGAGGACAGGGAACTATGGCTACACCTTC.

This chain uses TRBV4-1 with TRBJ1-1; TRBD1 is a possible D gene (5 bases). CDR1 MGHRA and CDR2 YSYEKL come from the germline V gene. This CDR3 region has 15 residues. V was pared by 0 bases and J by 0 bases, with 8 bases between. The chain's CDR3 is CASSQDQGMNTEAFF. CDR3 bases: TGCGCCAGCAGCCAAGATCAGGGTATGAACACTGAAGCTTTCTTT.

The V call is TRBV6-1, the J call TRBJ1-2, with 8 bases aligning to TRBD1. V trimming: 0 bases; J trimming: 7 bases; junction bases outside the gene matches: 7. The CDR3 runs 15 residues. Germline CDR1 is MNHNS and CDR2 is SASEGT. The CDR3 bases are TGTGCCAGCAGTGAAGCCACAGGGGGAACCGCTGGCTACACCTTC. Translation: CASSEATGGTAGYTF.

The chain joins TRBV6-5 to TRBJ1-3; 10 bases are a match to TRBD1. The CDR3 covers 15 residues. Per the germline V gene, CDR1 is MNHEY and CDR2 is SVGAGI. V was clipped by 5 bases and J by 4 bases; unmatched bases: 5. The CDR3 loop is CASSLDRGPGNTIYF. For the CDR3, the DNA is TGTGCCAGCAGTCTCGACAGGGGGCCCGGAAACACCATATATTTT.

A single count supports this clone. CDR3 in amino acids: CASSITGSSYEQYF. DNA of the CDR3: TGTGCCAGTAGTATTACAGGGAGCTCCTACGAGCAGTACTTC. The chain has TRBV19 and TRBJ2-7; perhaps TRBD1 as D (6 bases). Germline V gene sequence: CDR1 LNHDA, CDR2 SQIVND (reference sequence). The germline V and J ends were trimmed by 3 bases and 0 bases, with 9 bases remaining between them. The CDR3 length is 14 residues.

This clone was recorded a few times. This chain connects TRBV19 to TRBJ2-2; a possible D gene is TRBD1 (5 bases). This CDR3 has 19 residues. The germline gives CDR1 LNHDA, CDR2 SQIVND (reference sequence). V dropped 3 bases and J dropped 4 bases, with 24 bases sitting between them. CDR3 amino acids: CASSIPHSGVGRTTGELFF. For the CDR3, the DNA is TGTGCCAGTAGTATCCCTCACTCCGGAGTGGGGCGGACCACCGGGGAGCTGTTTTTT.

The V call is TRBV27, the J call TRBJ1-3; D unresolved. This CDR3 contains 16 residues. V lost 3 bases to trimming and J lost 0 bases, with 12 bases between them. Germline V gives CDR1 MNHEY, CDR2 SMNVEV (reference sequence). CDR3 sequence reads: CASSFGGPDSGNTIYF. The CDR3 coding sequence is TGTGCCAGCAGTTTCGGAGGGCCCGACTCTGGAAACACCATATATTTT.

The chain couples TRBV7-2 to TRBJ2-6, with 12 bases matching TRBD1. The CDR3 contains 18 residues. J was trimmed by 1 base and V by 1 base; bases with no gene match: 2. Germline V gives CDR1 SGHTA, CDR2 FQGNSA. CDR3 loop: CASSLEGQGASGANVLTF. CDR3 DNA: TGTGCCAGCAGCTTAGAGGGACAGGGGGCTTCTGGGGCCAACGTCCTGACTTTC. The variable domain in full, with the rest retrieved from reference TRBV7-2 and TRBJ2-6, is GAGVSQSPSNKVTEKGKDVELRCDPISGHTALYWYRQSLGQGLEFLIYFQGNSAPDKSGLPSDRFSAERTGGSVSTLTIQRTQQEDSAVYLCASSLEGQGASGANVLTFGAGSRLTVL.

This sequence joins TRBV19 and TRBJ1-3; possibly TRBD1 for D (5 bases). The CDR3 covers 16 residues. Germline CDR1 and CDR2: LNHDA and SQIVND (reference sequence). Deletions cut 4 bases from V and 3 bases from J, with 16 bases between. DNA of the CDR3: TGTGCCAGTAGTAGGTATTCCGGGACTGTTGGAAACACCATATATTTT. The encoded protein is CASSRYSGTVGNTIYF.